Listed here is a single TCR beta chain. The specificity of this receptor is unknown. Per-base qualities were not stored, and no clone one base away is much larger. The TCR beta CDR3 regions were amplified from RNA transcripts. A first-round RT-PCR of the TCR CDR3 used the HTBI primer set with the Qiagen OneStep RT-PCR kit. A second multiplex PCR round built the libraries, followed by size selection and purification. Libraries were sequenced paired-end with 100 bp reads on an Illumina HiSeq2000. Per the authors' processing: SOAPnuke was used to process the raw data, with reads discarded if the reads contained adapters or uncalled bases, had a mean Phred below 15, or lacked an exact constant-primer or identifier match. COPE v1.2.5 was used to merge high-quality paired reads, and clonotypes were defined as unique nucleotide sequences. MiTCR v1.1 was used to align the clonotypes against IMGT TRBV, TRBD and TRBJ reference segments. The analysis included only V-J combinations with a frequency above 0.0001, which together covered around 99% of the repertoires. The TCS score was defined as the ratio of F50 (clonal expansion) to E x V (chaos), calculated using BLOSUM62-based TCRdist between CDR3 peptides within each V-J. Welch's t-statistics and random forest reduced some 510 V-J features to 10 to 15, which were used in a naive Bayes classifier (R e1071). The raw public reads went through TCRdb reprocessing: fastp at Q25, MiXCR clone calling, in-frame beta chains kept. Each CDR3 protein appears once, grouped with its most common genes and DNA. The V and J calls and clone size come from TCRdb's table, not from the authors' own analysis. The sample table holds about 400,000 distinct CDR3 sequences, of which 14% to 15% were seen once. The top ten clones comprise 32% of the sample.

The CDR3 sequence holds 14 residues, the cysteine and phenylalanine included. Solely the CDR3 DNA is kept, with 42 bases framed from the first base. CDR1 MNHEY and CDR2 SMNVEV are derived from the germline V gene (reference sequence). V loses 9 bases of germline sequence and J loses 5 bases, and the interval between the two ends is 16 bases. The entry originates in a study of T cells in Graves' hyperthyroidism and ophthalmopathy (dated by TCRdb to 2018 to 2020). Study-wide context: Peripheral blood was collected at initial diagnosis, before any treatment. A discovery cohort of about a hundred patients, about 43 with Graves' ophthalmopathy and over 55 with stable Graves' hyperthyroidism, was used to find distinguishing TCR V-J signatures. Prospective prediction of ophthalmopathy was tested in an independent validation cohort of fewer than 20 hyperthyroidism patients and some 17 patients who later progressed to ophthalmopathy. The 100 or so discovery patients were randomly split 7:3 into training and test sets. The study also compared thyroid tissue and blood T-cell repertoires from 5 to 7 Graves' hyperthyroidism patients. After sampling, hyperthyroidism patients received methimazole starting at 30 mg daily, and ophthalmopathy patients received high-dose intravenous methylprednisolone. The paper reports TCR Vbeta CDR3 sequencing of about 140 peripheral blood samples: 40 to 45 ophthalmopathy, under 85 hyperthyroidism and about 17 progressor patients.

Stable Graves' hyperthyroidism was defined as the absence of progression to ophthalmopathy over 18 months of follow-up. Hyperthyroidism patients were newly diagnosed, had a disease duration of under 2 months, and were aged 18 to 65 years. Exclusion was applied to patients with uncontrolled infections, other autoimmune diseases, pregnancy or lactation. Diagnoses relied on clinical symptoms, serum thyroxine and TRAb, thyroid ultrasound and orbital computed tomography. PBMCs were separated from 10 ml of fresh peripheral blood using Ficoll-Paque density gradient centrifugation. Total RNA was extracted using Trizol reagent, and RNA quality was assessed on an Agilent 2100 Bioanalyzer. Study-wide conclusions, independent of this receptor: In validation, the model predicted progression to ophthalmopathy with roughly 66% sensitivity and about 73% specificity, a median of 6.5 months before onset. A model built on a 13 V-J signature distinguished ophthalmopathy from stable hyperthyroidism, reaching around 88% sensitivity and 81.08% specificity in cross-validation and 80%/75% in testing. No statistical method was used to set the sample size in advance, and investigators knew the group allocation. Most expanded thyroid clonotypes (frequency above 0.001) were also found in blood, which suggests that blood repertoires may mirror thyroid immune responses.

What was sequenced was blood. This clonotype was obtained from a young woman with Graves' hyperthyroidism. The rearrangement joined TRBV27 to TRBJ1-4; the D gene is perhaps TRBD1, from 6 matching bases. The sequenced DNA: TGTGCCAGTACCACAGGGACGAACAATGAAAAACTGTTTTTT. Its protein is CASTTGTNNEKLFF.